Reported below is one TCR beta chain. Its antigen is not known. The data derive from a study of cytomegalovirus exposure and HLA in healthy donors. Study-level results: Some TCR beta chains (over 150 of them) were listed as cytomegalovirus-associated. The TCR clusters that emerged in the first cohort tended, a later analysis found, to co-occur in the 120 or so validation repertoires.

Only in-frame clones appear in the TCRdb table, and some are missing; sequencing was by immunoSEQ multiplex PCR. The repertoire consists of 150,000 to 200,000 clones, with around nine tenths occurring once and the leading ten covering more than 3.5%. Trimming removed 5 bases from V and 4 bases from J, with 17 bases in between. Germline CDR1 MNHEY, CDR2 SVGAGI. CDR3 length equals 15 residues. The chain combines TRBV6-5 with TRBJ1-1; perhaps TRBD1 as D (6 bases). The receptor was derived from a man aged 18 to 29 in good health and CMV-seropositive. The sample was PBMCs. The CDR3 here is CASSPLQGSGTEAFF. The CDR3 DNA is TGTGCCAGCAGTCCATTGCAGGGGTCAGGCACTGAAGCTTTCTTT.